The TCR beta chain under discussion was sequenced for a study of neurological immune-mediated disorders. Over 180 million TCR-beta sequences (from 15-18 subjects) were yielded by each sequencing run. Each CDR3 protein is one row after TCRdb ran MiXCR on the 5' RACE reads. The sample includes around 49,000 distinct CDR3 sequences, over 10% of them seen just once. Trimming pared 3 bases from V and 3 bases from J, leaving 9 bases between. This CDR3 spans 13 amino acids. Looked up from germline, CDR1 is SGHRS and CDR2 is YFSETQ. Time point indicated: longitudinal time-point 2. The sample holds many counts of this clonotype.

The sequenced sample was PBMCs. V and J are TRBV5-1 and TRBJ1-2, with D perhaps TRBD1 (6 bases). The TCR originated in a male donor with HTLV-1-associated myelopathy (HAM/TSP). This chain's CDR3 is CASSSQGDYGYTF. In DNA form, the CDR3 reads TGCGCCAGCAGCTCACAGGGAGACTATGGCTACACCTTC.